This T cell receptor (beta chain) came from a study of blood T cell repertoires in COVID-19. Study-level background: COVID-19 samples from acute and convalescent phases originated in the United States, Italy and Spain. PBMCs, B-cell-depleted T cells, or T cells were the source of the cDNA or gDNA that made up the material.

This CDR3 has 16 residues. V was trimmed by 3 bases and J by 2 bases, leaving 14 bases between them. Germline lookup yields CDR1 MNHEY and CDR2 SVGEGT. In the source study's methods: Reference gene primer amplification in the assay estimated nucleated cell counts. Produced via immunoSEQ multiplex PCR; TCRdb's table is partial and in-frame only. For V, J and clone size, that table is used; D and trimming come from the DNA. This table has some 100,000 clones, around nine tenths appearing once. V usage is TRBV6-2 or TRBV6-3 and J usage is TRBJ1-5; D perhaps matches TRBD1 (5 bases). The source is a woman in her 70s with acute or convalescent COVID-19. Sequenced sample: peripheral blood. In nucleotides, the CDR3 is TGTGCCAGCAGTTATTGGGGGGGTACGCGCAATCAGCCCCAGCATTTT. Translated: CASSYWGGTRNQPQHF.